These 24 T cell receptor beta chains originate from one sample sequenced in a study of CD8+ T cells in alopecia areata. Once RNA had been extracted, it was reverse transcribed into cDNA to act as the sequencing template. The assay was immunoSEQ multiplex PCR, and TCRdb's table has in-frame clones only and misses some. The top ten clones hold nearly 5% of a sample with around 190,000 clones, around 50% of them seen once. The specimen was CD8+ T cells sorted from blood. These receptors all come from a human donor in good health.

In its sample, this clone was seen a few times. The rearrangement uses TRBV5-1 and TRBJ2-7, with TRBD1 identical over 7 bases. The CDR3 is 15 amino acids. The V gene's germline CDR1 is SGHRS and CDR2 YFSETQ. V was pared by 0 bases and J by 4 bases, with 7 bases of the junction left unmatched. CDR3 coding DNA: TGCGCCAGCAGCTTGGAAGGGACAGTCCTATACGAGCAGTACTTC. It encodes CASSLEGTVLYEQYF. Filled out from reference TRBV5-1 and TRBJ2-7, the complete variable domain reads KAGVTQTPRYLIKTRGQQVTLSCSPISGHRSVSWYQQTPGQGLQFLFEYFSETQRNKGNFPGRFSGRQFSNSRSEMNVSTLELGDSALYLCASSLEGTVLYEQYFGPGTRLTVT.

The CDR3 protein is CASSLDMGPNYGYTF. The DNA of the CDR3 is TGTGCCAGCAGCTTAGATATGGGGCCTAACTATGGCTACACCTTC. The chain uses TRBV7-9 and TRBJ1-2, with D maybe TRBD1 (5 bases). Germline CDR1 is SEHNR and CDR2 is FQNEAQ (reference sequence). This CDR3 comprises 15 residues. The ends were cut back, 1 base at V and 0 bases at J, with 9 bases in the middle.

As to this clone: A read error may account for a junction end that differs from germline. V and J are TRBV30 and TRBJ2-5; no definite D call. This CDR3 has 12 amino acids. Germline V lookup: CDR1 GTSNPN, CDR2 SVGIG (reference sequence). The CDR3 loop is CAWRGDQETQYF. CDR3 bases: TGTGCCTGGAGGGGCGACCAGGAGACCCAGTACTTC.

The chain links TRBV27 to TRBJ2-2, with D maybe TRBD1 (5 bases). The CDR3 length is 14 residues. Trimming pared 2 bases from V and 1 base from J, leaving 5 bases between. The germline CDR1 and CDR2 sequences are MNHEY and SMNVEV (reference sequence). CDR3 coding DNA: TGTGCCAGCAGTTTAGGACAGAACACCGGGGAGCTGTTTTTT. This translates into CASSLGQNTGELFF.

This clone showed up just a few times. The chain links TRBV4-2 to TRBJ2-7; D unresolved. This CDR3 has 15 residues. V was pared by 1 base and J by 0 bases, with 10 bases between. Germline assignment: CDR1 LGHNA and CDR2 YNFKEQ. CDR3 sequence (DNA): TGTGCCAGCAGCCAAGGGGCTATGAGCTCCTACGAGCAGTACTTC. Translation gives CASSQGAMSSYEQYF.

The chain links TRBV14 to TRBJ2-1; D call uncertain. V was clipped by 0 bases and J by 5 bases, with 11 bases between them. The CDR3 is 15 residues long. Germline V gene data show CDR1 as SGHDN and CDR2 as FVKESK. The CDR3 spells CASSQDIGNDNEQFF. CDR3 nucleotides: TGTGCCAGCAGCCAAGATATTGGCAATGACAATGAGCAGTTCTTC.

This clone was seen a few times. The chain couples TRBV7-9 to TRBJ1-1; maybe TRBD1 (5 bases). The CDR3 length is 12 residues. Germline V CDR1 and CDR2: SEHNR, FQNEAQ (reference sequence). Trimming removed 5 bases at V and 4 bases at J, with 8 bases between. CDR3 in DNA: TGTGCCAGCAGCCGGGGGTCCACTGAAGCTTTCTTT. It is translated as CASSRGSTEAFF.

The chain links TRBV5-1 to TRBJ2-3; 13 bases line up with TRBD2. The germline gives CDR1 SGHRS, CDR2 YFSETQ. The junction had 3 bases not matched to a gene; V was cut back by 4 bases and J by 4 bases. This CDR3 is built from 15 residues. CDR3 in amino acids: CASSVGLAGADTQYF. The CDR3 region has the DNA TGCGCCAGCAGCGTTGGACTAGCGGGGGCAGATACGCAGTATTTT.

The rearrangement joins TRBV29-1 to TRBJ2-5, with D possibly TRBD2 on 5 matching bases. This CDR3 region has 12 residues. The germline V and J ends were trimmed by 4 bases and 2 bases, with 8 bases remaining between them. Germline values: CDR1 SQVTM, CDR2 ANQGSEA. DNA for the CDR3: TGCAGCGTTGTTGGACTGCAAGAGACCCAGTACTTC. It is translated as CSVVGLQETQYF.

This rearrangement joins TRBV7-9 to TRBJ1-1, with 8 bases aligning to TRBD1. J gave up 10 bases and V 6 bases, and 7 bases lay outside the gene matches. Germline assignment: CDR1 SEHNR and CDR2 FQNEAQ (reference sequence). This CDR3 comprises 12 residues. The CDR3 protein is CASRRVGQGAFF. The CDR3 region has the DNA TGTGCCAGCAGGAGAGTTGGACAGGGAGCTTTCTTT. Together with reference TRBV7-9 and TRBJ1-1, the CDR3 gives the full variable domain: DTGVSQNPRHKITKRGQNVTFRCDPISEHNRLYWYRQTLGQGPEFLTYFQNEAQLEKSRLLSDRFSAERPKGSFSTLEIQRTEQGDSAMYLCASRRVGQGAFFGQGTRLTVV.

The chain links TRBV5-1 to TRBJ1-2; D may be TRBD1 (6 bases). Looked up from germline, CDR1 is SGHRS and CDR2 is YFSETQ. This CDR3 is 12 amino acids long. V was trimmed by 3 bases and J by 8 bases, leaving 11 bases between them. CDR3 residues: CASSSTGHGYTF. The DNA for the CDR3 is TGCGCCAGCAGCTCCACAGGGCACGGCTACACCTTC.

J is TRBJ1-2 and V is TRBV19, with 9 positions matching TRBD1. With 7 bases clipped from V and 5 bases from J, the junction kept 8 bases outside the gene matches. From germline, CDR1 is LNHDA and CDR2 SQIVND (reference sequence). CDR3 size: 14 residues. As DNA, the CDR3 is TGTGCCAGTACCCCGACAGGGGGTGGGTATGGCTACACCTTC. The encoded protein is CASTPTGGGYGYTF.

This clone has more than one count but fewer than ten. The chain carries TRBV7-3 and TRBJ2-3; D gene unclear. This CDR3 is 13 amino acids long. Germline V gene data show CDR1 as SGHTA and CDR2 as FQGTGA. V lost 5 bases and J 0 bases, leaving 6 bases between the germline ends. The CDR3 DNA reads TGTGCCAGCAGCATGCTGAGCACAGATACGCAGTATTTT. Translation: CASSMLSTDTQYF.

The rearrangement joins TRBV29-1 to TRBJ2-5; perhaps D is TRBD1 or TRBD2 (7 bases each). The CDR3 totals 13 residues. Trimming stripped 0 bases from V and 9 bases from J, with 14 bases between. Germline assignment: CDR1 SQVTM and CDR2 ANQGSEA. CDR3 residues: CSVEDGAGGAQYF. DNA of the CDR3: TGCAGCGTTGAAGACGGCGCAGGGGGGGCCCAGTACTTC.

This chain links TRBV15 with TRBJ2-4; TRBD1 matches at 9 bases. Trimming cost V 6 bases and J 3 bases; bases outside gene matches: 6. Germline lookup yields CDR1 LNHNV and CDR2 YYDKDF (reference sequence). There are 15 residues in the CDR3. CDR3 sequence: CATRRRGQGKNIQYF. DNA of the CDR3: TGTGCCACCAGGCGAAGGGGACAGGGCAAAAACATTCAGTACTTC. The full variable domain, its missing parts supplied by reference TRBV15 and TRBJ2-4, is DAMVIQNPRYQVTQFGKPVTLSCSQTLNHNVMYWYQQKSSQAPKLLFHYYDKDFNNEADTPDNFQSRRPNTSFCFLDIRSPGLGDTAMYLCATRRRGQGKNIQYFGAGTRLSVL.

There are a few counts of this clone. The CDR3 nucleotides are TGCAGCGTTGAACGGGGTTCAGATACGCAGTATTTT. Protein product: CSVERGSDTQYF. The rearrangement uses TRBV29-1 and TRBJ2-3, with D tentatively TRBD2 (5 bases). Looked up from germline, CDR1 is SQVTM and CDR2 is ANQGSEA. Trimming left V 2 bases short and J 4 bases short, with 7 bases between. The CDR3 sequence is 12 residues long.

The J gene is TRBJ1-2, the V gene TRBV27; TRBD1 agrees at 9 bases. The CDR3 sequence is 13 residues long. CDR1 and CDR2 from the germline V gene are MNHEY and SMNVEV (reference sequence). V was clipped by 4 bases and J by 4 bases; unmatched bases: 1. CDR3 in amino acids: CASSSDRGYGYTF. As DNA, the CDR3 is TGTGCCAGCAGTTCGGACAGGGGCTATGGCTACACCTTC.

The J gene is TRBJ2-5, the V gene TRBV7-8; 7 bases align to TRBD2. Germline values: CDR1 SGHVS, CDR2 FQNEAQ. The V segment lost 1 base and the J segment 4 bases; nucleotides outside the gene matches: 6. The CDR3 contains 15 residues. CDR3: CASSLGRGGGETQYF. The CDR3 coding sequence is TGTGCCAGCAGCTTAGGTCGTGGGGGGGGAGAGACCCAGTACTTC. Full variable domain (outside the CDR3, taken from reference TRBV7-8 and TRBJ2-5): GAGVSQSPRYKVAKRGQDVALRCDPISGHVSLFWYQQALGQGPEFLTYFQNEAQLDKSGLPSDRFFAERPEGSVSTLKIQRTQQEDSAVYLCASSLGRGGGETQYFGPGTRLLVL.

This clone was observed a handful of times. This chain joins TRBV20-1 and TRBJ1-2, with TRBD1 matching over 7 bases. The CDR3 sequence is 11 residues long. V lost 3 bases and J lost 7; bases outside the gene matches: 2. The V gene's germline CDR1 is DFQATT and CDR2 SNEGSKA (reference sequence). CDR3 nucleotides: TGCAGTGCTAGGGGGGACAGTGGCTACACCTTC. It codes for CSARGDSGYTF.

Details on this clone: Without the conserved terminal phenylalanine or tryptophan, this CDR3 likely stems from a read error. It is unclear where the CDR3 begins or ends on the DNA, so no DNA is shown, and the CDR3 is as TCRdb lists it. V is TRBV12-2 and J is TRBJ1-1; TRBD1 is the table's D call, not checked against the DNA. TRBV12-2 is noted as a pseudogene. The CDR3 is 11 residues long, counting both termini. The CDR3 loop reads CASRLATDPFR.

The chain is built from TRBV30 and TRBJ1-1; D not resolved. V shed 2 bases and J shed 2 bases, with 12 bases lying between them. The CDR3 sequence is 14 residues long. The germline gives CDR1 GTSNPN, CDR2 SVGIG (reference sequence). The CDR3 DNA is TGTGCCTGGAGTACCCGCGGCTACAACACTGAAGCTTTCTTT. Protein product: CAWSTRGYNTEAFF. The entire variable domain, with the rest obtained from reference TRBV30 and TRBJ1-1, is as follows: SQTIHQWPATLVQPVGSPLSLECTVEGTSNPNLYWYRQAAGRGLQLLFYSVGIGQISSEVPQNLSASRPQDRQFILSSKKLLLSDSGFYLCAWSTRGYNTEAFFGQGTRLTVV.

This clone occurred many times. This chain links TRBV19 with TRBJ1-1; D gene unclear. Trimming removed 6 bases at V and 4 bases at J, with 15 bases between. Germline CDR1 LNHDA, CDR2 SQIVND (reference sequence). This CDR3 comprises 14 residues. This CDR3 is CASRMGSLSTEAFF. In nucleotides, the CDR3 is TGTGCCAGTAGGATGGGGAGTCTGAGCACTGAAGCTTTCTTT.

This clone has only a few counts. The chain uses TRBV7-6 and TRBJ2-3; no reliable D call. Germline-derived CDR1 and CDR2 are SGHVS and FNYEAQ. This CDR3 is built from 15 residues. V was shortened by 3 bases and J by 1 base, with 11 bases between the two germline ends. This chain's CDR3 is CASSFLAGGTDTQYF. CDR3 nucleotide sequence: TGTGCCAGCAGCTTCCTCGCTGGGGGCACAGATACGCAGTATTTT.

This clone has a handful of counts. The rearrangement joins TRBV29-1 to TRBJ1-1; D perhaps matches TRBD1 (5 bases). The germline V gene has CDR1 SQVTM and CDR2 ANQGSEA. V gave up 3 bases and J gave up 1 base, with 9 bases separating them. The CDR3 contains 13 residues. The CDR3 DNA follows: TGCAGCGTTGACTCGGGGCCGAACACTGAAGCTTTCTTT. It translates to CSVDSGPNTEAFF.